Below are 9 T cell receptor beta chains sequenced from a single sample in a study of shared clonotypes between healthy human individuals. Clones were sequenced by immunoSEQ multiplex PCR, and TCRdb holds only the in-frame ones, with some missing. Here the sample spans approximately 510,000 clones, about four fifths being singletons. The source material was PBMCs. These receptors came from a woman aged 40 to 49 in good health. Some clones in this sample may be carry-over from other donors' samples.

The chain has TRBV6-5 and TRBJ2-7; 7 bases fit TRBD2. The CDR3 covers 14 residues. Germline-derived CDR1 and CDR2 are MNHEY and SVGAGI. With 0 bases clipped from V and 6 bases from J, the junction kept 5 bases outside the gene matches. The CDR3 reads CASSYSREVPEQYF. CDR3 DNA sequence: TGTGCCAGCAGTTACTCCCGGGAGGTCCCCGAGCAGTACTTC.

The chain joins TRBV11-2 to TRBJ2-5, with TRBD1 matching over 7 bases. The CDR3 is 14 amino acids. Germline V gene lookup returns CDR1 SGHAT and CDR2 FQNNGV. Trimming cost V 5 bases and J 4 bases; bases outside gene matches: 7. CDR3 loop: CASSPAQGRETQYF. CDR3 coding DNA: TGTGCCAGCAGCCCCGCACAGGGGAGAGAGACCCAGTACTTC.

This clone appeared a few times. The J gene is TRBJ2-2, the V gene TRBV6-1; D remains unclear. This CDR3 region has 15 residues. Germline V gene data show CDR1 as MNHNS and CDR2 as SASEGT. The V end was cut by 2 bases, the J end by 4 bases, with 11 bases between. Here the CDR3 DNA reads TGTGCCAGCAGTGAACGGGTGGAAGGCACCGGGGAGCTGTTTTTT. Translation: CASSERVEGTGELFF.

The V and J genes are TRBV27 and TRBJ2-1; possibly TRBD2 for D (5 bases). The V end lost 9 bases, the J end lost 1 base, and 13 bases lay between the germline ends. This CDR3 comprises 14 residues. From germline, CDR1 is MNHEY and CDR2 SMNVEV (reference sequence). The CDR3 region is CASAADSSYNEQFF. The CDR3 DNA is TGTGCCAGTGCGGCGGACTCTTCCTACAATGAGCAGTTCTTC.

This rearrangement joins TRBV19 to TRBJ2-2, with 8 positions matching TRBD2. This CDR3 comprises 15 residues. Germline CDR1 and CDR2: LNHDA and SQIVND (reference sequence). After removal of 8 bases from V and 4 bases from J, the junction contained 9 bases not matched to a gene. CDR3 nucleotide sequence: TGTGCCAGTCCGGCGACCGGGACTAGCACCGGGGAGCTGTTTTTT. Amino acid sequence: CASPATGTSTGELFF. The variable domain in full, completed from reference TRBV19 and TRBJ2-2, reads DGGITQSPKYLFRKEGQNVTLSCEQNLNHDAMYWYRQDPGQGLRLIYYSQIVNDFQKGDIAEGYSVSREKKESFPLTVTSAQKNPTAFYLCASPATGTSTGELFFGEGSRLTVL.

This clone has only one observation. Other DNA sequences in the sample encode the same CDR3. The chain is built from TRBV7-2 and TRBJ2-3; maybe TRBD2 (5 bases). With 2 bases removed from V and 5 bases from J, the gap between germline ends came to 5 bases. This CDR3 region has 12 residues. Per the germline V gene, CDR1 is SGHTA and CDR2 is FQGNSA. The CDR3 bases are TGTGCCAGCAGCTTAAGCGGAGATACGCAGTATTTT. Its translation is CASSLSGDTQYF.

This clone appeared a few times. V and J are TRBV29-1 and TRBJ1-1, with TRBD1 as a possible D gene (6 bases). The CDR3 runs 12 residues. Trimming took off 2 bases at V and 3 bases at J, with 7 bases between the two ends. CDR1 is SQVTM, CDR2 ANQGSEA, per germline. The CDR3 protein is CSVERGDTEAFF. CDR3 in DNA: TGCAGCGTTGAAAGGGGGGACACTGAAGCTTTCTTT.

This sequence joins TRBV5-1 and TRBJ2-7, with 7 bases that match TRBD1. The J segment lost 5 bases and the V segment lost 7 bases, leaving 6 bases of the junction unmatched. The CDR3 is made up of 12 amino acids. Germline lookup yields CDR1 SGHRS and CDR2 YFSETQ. The CDR3 DNA sequence: TGCGCCAGCGGCGACAGGGAAAACGAGCAGTACTTC. Protein product: CASGDRENEQYF.

This chain joins TRBV19 and TRBJ1-1; unclear D gene. Trimming took 5 bases from V and 1 from J, leaving 8 bases between them. CDR1 is LNHDA, CDR2 SQIVND, per germline (reference sequence). The CDR3 is 13 residues long. CDR3 sequence (DNA): TGTGCCAGTAGTTTGACACCGAACACTGAAGCTTTCTTT. Its translation: CASSLTPNTEAFF.